Listed below are T cell receptor beta chains from one sample, sequenced in a study of cytomegalovirus exposure and HLA in healthy donors. Clones were read by immunoSEQ multiplex PCR, and TCRdb kept only the in-frame ones, dropping some. This table has 140,000 to 150,000 clones, 60% to 85% appearing once. What was sequenced was PBMCs. The receptors here all came from a man aged 35 to 55 in good health and CMV-seropositive. The CDR3 runs from the conserved cysteine through the conserved F or W. A D gene is named only where the DNA matches it firmly. Clone size is given for some rows only: seen once, a few or many times, or a class if the clone is expanded.

J: TRBJ2-1
V: TRBV2
size: NA
D: NA
DNA: TGTGCCAGCCGCCTATCGGGCGGAGGTAATGAGCAGTTCTTC
CDR3: CASRLSGGGNEQFF

J: TRBJ2-7
V: TRBV5-6
size: NA
D: NA
DNA: TGTGCCAGCAGCTGGGGGGTCGACAGCTACGAGCAGTACTTC
CDR3: CASSWGVDSYEQYF

J: TRBJ2-2
V: TRBV7-3
size: NA
D: NA
DNA: TGTGCCAGCAGCTCCTTACCGGGACAAAACACCGGGGAGCTGTTTTTT
CDR3: CASSSLPGQNTGELFF

J: TRBJ2-7
V: TRBV19
size: NA
D: TRBD2
DNA: TGTGCCAGTAGGAGAAGAAGCGGGAGGACCTACGAGCAGTACTTC
CDR3: CASRRRSGRTYEQYF

J: TRBJ1-5
V: TRBV18
size: NA
D: NA
DNA: TGTGCCAGCTCACCGGAGGCATATAGCAATCAGCCCCAGCATTTT
CDR3: CASSPEAYSNQPQHF

J: TRBJ2-2
V: TRBV10-3
size: once
D: NA
DNA: TGTGCCATCAGTGAGATGGTGACAGGGAACACCGGGGAGCTGTTTTTT
CDR3: CAISEMVTGNTGELFF

J: TRBJ2-1
V: TRBV6-1
size: NA
D: TRBD1
DNA: TGTGCCAGCAGCACCGCCGGGACAGGGCTACATGAGCAGTTCTTC
CDR3: CASSTAGTGLHEQFF

J: TRBJ2-6
V: TRBV29-1
size: NA
D: NA
DNA: TGCAGCGTTGAAGGTTCTGGGGCCAACGGCCTGACTTTC
CDR3: CSVEGSGANGLTF

J: TRBJ2-2
V: TRBV9
size: NA
D: TRBD1
DNA: TGTGCCAGCAGCCCCGGGACAGTTAACACCGGGGAGCTGTTTTTT
CDR3: CASSPGTVNTGELFF

J: TRBJ1-1
V: TRBV6-5
size: NA
D: NA
DNA: TGTGCCAGCAGTTTCCTTTACGACACCTACACTGAAGCTTTCTTT
CDR3: CASSFLYDTYTEAFF

J: TRBJ2-3
V: TRBV12-5
size: few
D: NA
DNA: TGTGCTAGTGGTTTGGTAATGATGGCGGATACTAGCACAGATACGCAGTATTTT
CDR3: CASGLVMMADTSTDTQYF

J: TRBJ1-5
V: TRBV7-9
size: NA
D: NA
DNA: TGTGCCAGCAGCTGGGGCGGGGGGCAGGCCCAGCATTTT
CDR3: CASSWGGGQAQHF